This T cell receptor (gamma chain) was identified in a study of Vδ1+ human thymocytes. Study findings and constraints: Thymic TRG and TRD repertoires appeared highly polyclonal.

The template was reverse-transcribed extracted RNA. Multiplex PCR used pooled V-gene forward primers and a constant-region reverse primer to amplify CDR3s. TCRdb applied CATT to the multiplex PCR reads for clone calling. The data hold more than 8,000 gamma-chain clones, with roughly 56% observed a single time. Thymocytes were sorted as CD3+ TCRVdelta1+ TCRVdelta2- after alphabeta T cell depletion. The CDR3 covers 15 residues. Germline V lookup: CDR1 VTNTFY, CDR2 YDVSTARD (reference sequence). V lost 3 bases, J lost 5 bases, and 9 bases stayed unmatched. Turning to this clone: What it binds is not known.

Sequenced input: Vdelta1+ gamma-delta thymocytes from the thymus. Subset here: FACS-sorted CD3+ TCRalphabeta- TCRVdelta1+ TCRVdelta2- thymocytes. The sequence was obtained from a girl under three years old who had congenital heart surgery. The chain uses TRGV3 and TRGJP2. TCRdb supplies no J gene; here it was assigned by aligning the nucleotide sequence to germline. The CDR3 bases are TGTGCCACCTGGGACGGGCTGGGGAGTGATTGGATCAAGACGTTT. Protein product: CATWDGLGSDWIKTF.